This T cell receptor beta chain stems from a study of cytomegalovirus exposure and HLA in healthy donors. In the PCR, 60 Vbeta and 13 Jbeta primers were used. This table comes from immunoSEQ multiplex PCR, and its TCRdb copy is limited to in-frame clones, with some not included. The table records under 200,000 clones, 65% to 85% of them present only once. The V gene's germline CDR1 is SGDLS and CDR2 YYNGEE. The CDR3 has 16 amino acids. V gave up 0 bases and J gave up 0 bases; unmatched junction bases: 3. V is TRBV9 and J is TRBJ1-3; TRBD1 matches 7 bases. Sample: PBMCs. This sequence originates from a woman aged 45-65 years in good health and CMV-seropositive. CDR3 sequence reads: CASSVGDSYSGNTIYF. The CDR3 DNA follows: TGTGCCAGCAGCGTAGGGGACAGTTACTCTGGAAACACCATATATTTT.